This entry concerns a single T cell receptor (beta chain). The sample's time point: pre-sensitization, week 0. The treatment was: therapeutic diphenylcyclopropenone sensitization with weekly scalp DPC. Germline lookup yields CDR1 MNHEY and CDR2 SVGAGI. V lost 0 bases to trimming and J lost 7 bases, with 7 bases between them. The CDR3 loop spans 14 amino acids. The entry originates in a study of human T cells and chemical hapten exposure. The study used a library that attached unique molecular identifiers to individual cDNA molecules. TCRdb independently ran MiXCR on the RACE reads; one entry per CDR3 protein. The sample contains under 300,000 distinct CDR3 sequences, 7.5% to 8% of which appear only once.

This clonotype was sampled from a man aged 18 to 29 with alopecia areata. Some clones in this sample may be carry-over from other donors' samples. Specimen: whole blood, collected in connection with sensitization to the hapten diphenylcyclopropenone (DPC). The chain links TRBV6-5 to TRBJ1-6; maybe TRBD1 (5 bases). CDR3 bases: TGTGCCAGCAGTTACTCTGAGGGGAATTCACCCCTCCACTTT. As protein: CASSYSEGNSPLHF.